Below, 31 T cell receptor beta chains from the same sample are listed, as sequenced in a study of T cells in Graves' hyperthyroidism and ophthalmopathy. Researchers amplified the TCR beta CDR3 regions from RNA transcripts. First-round RT-PCR of the TCR CDR3 relied on the HTBI primer set. Each CDR3 protein is one row after TCRdb ran MiXCR on the multiplex PCR reads. The table lists fewer than 800,000 distinct CDR3 sequences, around 15% of them singletons. The sequenced material came from blood. All receptors derive from a man between 18 and 29 years old with Graves' hyperthyroidism.

This clonotype has more than one count but fewer than ten. The rearrangement links TRBV2 to TRBJ1-3, with D possibly matching TRBD1 (5 bases). The CDR3 contains 15 residues. Trimming cost V 6 bases and J 0 bases, with 12 bases left between them. CDR1 SNHLY and CDR2 FYNNEI come from the germline V gene. In DNA form, the CDR3 reads TGTGCCAGCAGAGCGGGGCCCTACTCTGGAAACACCATATATTTT. Amino acids: CASRAGPYSGNTIYF.

This clonotype was picked up a small number of times. The J gene is TRBJ2-2, the V gene TRBV6-1, with D perhaps matching TRBD2 (6 bases). Between the trimmed V and J ends, which lost 5 bases and 5 bases, there was a span of 15 bases. This CDR3 spans 15 amino acids. CDR1 is MNHNS, CDR2 SASEGT, per germline. CDR3 protein: CASSYGIGGTGELFF. The CDR3, as DNA: TGTGCCAGCAGTTATGGGATCGGGGGAACCGGGGAGCTGTTTTTT.

V gene TRBV30 combines with J gene TRBJ2-1, with D possibly TRBD1 on 6 matching bases. Germline CDR1 and CDR2: GTSNPN and SVGIG (reference sequence). The CDR3 runs 14 residues. V lost 1 base and J 5 bases, leaving 12 bases between the germline ends. This chain's CDR3 is CAWSAGQPNNEQFF. The CDR3 DNA follows: TGTGCCTGGAGTGCCGGACAGCCCAACAATGAGCAGTTCTTC.

This rearrangement joins TRBV19 to TRBJ2-7; D not certain. V shed 5 bases and J shed 3 bases, with 11 bases lying between them. Germline values: CDR1 LNHDA, CDR2 SQIVND (reference sequence). This CDR3 has 13 amino acids. CDR3 sequence reads: CASSVPNSYEQYF. The CDR3 nucleotides read TGTGCCAGTAGTGTTCCCAACAGCTACGAGCAGTACTTC. The variable domain in full, completed from reference TRBV19 and TRBJ2-7, reads DGGITQSPKYLFRKEGQNVTLSCEQNLNHDAMYWYRQDPGQGLRLIYYSQIVNDFQKGDIAEGYSVSREKKESFPLTVTSAQKNPTAFYLCASSVPNSYEQYFGPGTRLTVT.

This clonotype was counted between two and nine times. The V gene is TRBV19, the J gene TRBJ1-2; D is unclear. With 2 bases removed from V and 4 bases from J, the gap between germline ends came to 23 bases. The V gene's germline CDR1 is LNHDA and CDR2 SQIVND (reference sequence). The CDR3 is 18 residues long. The CDR3 protein is CASSILGSSGSGSYGYTF. Here the CDR3 DNA reads TGTGCCAGTAGTATATTAGGGTCCAGCGGGTCAGGAAGCTATGGCTACACCTTC.

This clonotype has just a few counts. The chain links TRBV20-1 to TRBJ2-7; TRBD2 aligns across 10 bases. V lost 5 bases to trimming and J lost 1 base; unmatched junction nucleotides: 2. This CDR3 contains 13 residues. Germline V gene sequence: CDR1 DFQATT, CDR2 SNEGSKA (reference sequence). The CDR3 is CSAQTSGSYEQYF. CDR3 in DNA: TGCAGTGCTCAGACTAGCGGGTCCTACGAGCAGTACTTC.

This clonotype came up many times. The chain joins TRBV2 to TRBJ2-5; D is unclear. Germline CDR1 and CDR2: SNHLY and FYNNEI. The CDR3 runs 14 residues. V dropped 5 bases and J dropped 0 bases, with 10 bases sitting between them. CDR3 protein: CASSQDGNQETQYF. DNA for the CDR3: TGTGCCAGCAGTCAGGACGGAAACCAAGAGACCCAGTACTTC.

In this sample, this clonotype turned up a few times. The chain has TRBV19 and TRBJ1-1; no reliable D call. The CDR3 is 13 residues long. CDR1 LNHDA and CDR2 SQIVND come from the germline V gene (reference sequence). The V end lost 3 bases, the J end lost 0 bases, and 5 bases lay between the germline ends. CDR3 in DNA: TGTGCCAGTAGTATGTCGGTGAACACTGAAGCTTTCTTT. This gives the protein CASSMSVNTEAFF.

This clonotype was detected ten times or more. Relative to the germline gene, one junction end is altered; a read error may explain this. Written as DNA, the CDR3 is TGTGCCAGCAGTGAAGACTCCCACAATGAGCAGTTCTTC. Translation: CASSEDSHNEQFF. The chain links TRBV6-1 to TRBJ2-1; D is unclear. The CDR3 length is 13 residues. Germline-derived CDR1 and CDR2 are MNHNS and SASEGT.

This clonotype was counted a few times. This rearrangement joins TRBV19 to TRBJ2-5; 9 nucleotides align to TRBD1. There are 13 residues in the CDR3. Losses at the gene ends were 11 bases for V and 8 bases for J; bases not matched to a gene: 12. Germline CDR1 reads LNHDA; CDR2 reads SQIVND (reference sequence). CDR3 bases: TGTGCCGTCTCCTCGGGACAGGGTGACACCCAGTACTTC. Protein product: CAVSSGQGDTQYF.

Only a few counts were recorded for this clonotype. The chain recombines TRBV9 with TRBJ2-1, with TRBD2 matching over 11 bases. Germline-derived CDR1 and CDR2 are SGDLS and YYNGEE. The CDR3 is 17 amino acids. Germline trimming cut 3 bases from V and 0 bases from J; bases unmatched to any gene: 5. CDR3 nucleotide sequence: TGTGCCAGCAGCGCCGGGACTAGCGGAAGCTCCTACAATGAGCAGTTCTTC. Protein: CASSAGTSGSSYNEQFF.

The gene calls are TRBV7-9 and TRBJ1-2; 8 nucleotides agree with TRBD1. Per the germline V gene, CDR1 is SEHNR and CDR2 is FQNEAQ (reference sequence). Unmatched junction bases numbered 6, after V lost 3 bases and J lost 3 bases. The CDR3 totals 15 residues. CDR3 nucleotide sequence: TGTGCCAGCAGCTTCGGCAGGGGGCATCACTATGGCTACACCTTC. It is translated as CASSFGRGHHYGYTF.

This clonotype showed up many times. The chain couples TRBV30 to TRBJ2-7; 10 positions match TRBD2. The length of the CDR3 is 14 residues. Germline CDR1 is GTSNPN and CDR2 is SVGIG (reference sequence). V lost 3 bases to trimming and J lost 6 bases; unmatched junction nucleotides: 8. Written as DNA, the CDR3 is TGTGCCTGGAGGATGGGGCTAGCGGGAGTCGAGCAGTACTTC. It specifies CAWRMGLAGVEQYF.

This clonotype was seen many times. The J gene is TRBJ2-1, the V gene TRBV5-1; 10 bases align to TRBD2. With 3 bases clipped from V and 8 bases from J, the junction kept 26 bases outside the gene matches. From germline, CDR1 is SGHRS and CDR2 YFSETQ. The CDR3 loop spans 21 amino acids. CDR3 region: CASSSYLYKTSGDDLLDEQFF. The CDR3 nucleotides read TGCGCCAGCAGCTCATACCTCTACAAAACTAGCGGGGACGATCTACTGGATGAGCAGTTCTTC.

This clonotype has at least ten counts. J is TRBJ2-4 and V is TRBV28; the D gene is possibly TRBD1 (6 bases). Germline V CDR1 and CDR2: MDHEN, SYDVKM. This CDR3 has 15 residues. V shed 3 bases and J shed 2 bases, with 11 bases lying between them. Written as DNA, the CDR3 is TGTGCCAGCAGTTTTCAGGGGATGACCAAAAACATTCAGTACTTC. Its translation is CASSFQGMTKNIQYF.

This clonotype was seen a handful of times. The chain couples TRBV29-1 to TRBJ2-7; 8 bases are a match to TRBD2. This CDR3 has 11 residues. The V and J ends lost 5 bases and 9 bases, in that order; junction bases with no gene match: 6. Germline V gene data show CDR1 as SQVTM and CDR2 as ANQGSEA. CDR3 sequence (DNA): TGCAGCGTTCGAAGCGGGAGTGCGCAGTACTTC. It encodes CSVRSGSAQYF.

This clonotype was recorded at least ten times. The V gene is TRBV28, the J gene TRBJ1-5; D possibly corresponds to TRBD1 (6 bases). V was trimmed by 6 bases and J by 4 bases, leaving 16 bases between them. The CDR3 totals 15 residues. Germline V gives CDR1 MDHEN, CDR2 SYDVKM. CDR3 amino acids: CASRKIWDTNQPQHF. The CDR3 DNA reads as TGTGCCAGCAGAAAAATATGGGACACTAATCAGCCCCAGCATTTT.

A few counts support this clonotype. The chain joins TRBV30 to TRBJ1-1, with D possibly being TRBD1 (6 bases). In germline, CDR1 is GTSNPN, CDR2 SVGIG (reference sequence). The CDR3 has 15 residues. V dropped 7 bases and J dropped 1 base, with 19 bases sitting between them. The CDR3 nucleotides are TGTGCCTTGACCCTCCCGAACAGGGCGAACACTGAAGCTTTCTTT. This encodes CALTLPNRANTEAFF.

This clonotype has just a few counts. The V and J genes are TRBV7-2 and TRBJ2-5; 9 positions match TRBD2. Losses at the gene ends were 6 bases for V and 5 bases for J; bases not matched to a gene: 7. CDR1 and CDR2 from the germline V gene are SGHTA and FQGNSA. The CDR3 is made up of 14 amino acids. CDR3 nucleotide sequence: TGTGCCAGCAGGGATAGCGGGAGAGGGGAGACCCAGTACTTC. As protein: CASRDSGRGETQYF.

V is TRBV7-3 and J is TRBJ2-1, with 7 positions matching TRBD2. Germline V gene sequence: CDR1 SGHTA, CDR2 FQGTGA. The CDR3 contains 15 residues. The junction had 7 bases not matched to a gene; V was cut back by 1 base and J by 7 bases. For the CDR3, the DNA is TGTGCCAGCAGCTTAAGGCTAGCGGCTTTTAATGAGCAGTTCTTC. Its protein product is CASSLRLAAFNEQFF.

This clonotype was seen at least ten times. This chain links TRBV6-6 with TRBJ2-5, with 8 bases fitting TRBD2. V was clipped by 2 bases and J by 1 base; unmatched bases: 6. The CDR3 is made up of 16 amino acids. CDR1 and CDR2 from the germline V gene are MNHNY and SVGAGI (reference sequence). The CDR3 is CASSYSSGSTQETQYF. The CDR3 DNA reads TGTGCCAGCAGTTACAGCAGCGGGAGCACCCAAGAGACCCAGTACTTC.

The chain has TRBV12-3 or TRBV12-4 and TRBJ1-6; D gene uncertain. The V and J ends lost 3 bases and 11 bases respectively, with 8 bases between them. The CDR3 sequence is 12 residues long. CDR3 loop: CASSFEATPLHF. DNA of the CDR3: TGTGCCAGCAGTTTTGAGGCAACACCCCTCCACTTT.

This clonotype was seen at least ten times. V is TRBV2 and J is TRBJ1-5; D gene ambiguous. Germline values: CDR1 SNHLY, CDR2 FYNNEI. Trimming removed 7 bases from V and 0 bases from J, with 4 bases in between. This CDR3 region has 12 residues. The DNA for the CDR3 is TGTGCCAGCAAGAATAGCAATCAGCCCCAGCATTTT. This sequence encodes CASKNSNQPQHF.

This rearrangement joins TRBV20-1 to TRBJ2-6, with TRBD2 identical over 8 bases. The V gene's germline CDR1 is DFQATT and CDR2 SNEGSKA (reference sequence). This CDR3 is 15 amino acids long. J lost 4 bases, V lost 5 bases, and 7 bases had no gene match. DNA of the CDR3: TGCAGTGCTGTACAAGCGGGAGACGGGGCCAACGTCCTGACTTTC. It encodes CSAVQAGDGANVLTF.

This clonotype was detected ten times or more. V gene TRBV7-2 combines with J gene TRBJ2-7; maybe TRBD2 (6 bases). The germline V and J ends were trimmed by 1 base and 3 bases, with 10 bases remaining between them. The CDR3 length is 14 residues. Germline values: CDR1 SGHTA, CDR2 FQGNSA. The DNA for the CDR3 is TGTGCCAGCAGCTTAGGACCGGGGGACTACGAGCAGTACTTC. Its protein is CASSLGPGDYEQYF.

The gene calls are TRBV28 and TRBJ1-4; no reliable D call. Germline lookup yields CDR1 MDHEN and CDR2 SYDVKM. Trimming left V 8 bases short and J 5 bases short, with 15 bases between. There are 14 residues in the CDR3. CDR3 bases: TGTGCCAGCGTCGACCAGCCCCTGAATGAAAAACTGTTTTTT. Translated: CASVDQPLNEKLFF.

Ten or more counts support this clonotype. In nucleotides, the CDR3 is TGTGCCAGCAGTTTAGAAACAGGGGGCAGGGCAGATACGCAGTATTTT. It translates to CASSLETGGRADTQYF. This chain uses TRBV28 with TRBJ2-3; 9 bases align to TRBD1. Germline-derived CDR1 and CDR2 are MDHEN and SYDVKM. The CDR3 is made up of 16 amino acids. The V gene end was trimmed by 2 bases and the J gene end by 4 bases; junction bases not matched to a gene: 7.

As to this clonotype: This may be a read error, as it is one base from a much larger clone. The V call is TRBV12-3 or TRBV12-4, the J call TRBJ1-2, with a weak D call TRBD1 (5 bases). V was clipped by 5 bases and J by 2 bases, with 18 bases between them. The CDR3 totals 16 residues. CDR3 protein: CASSPTGALQNYGYTF. The CDR3 region has the DNA TGTGCCAGCAGTCCGACCGGGGCCCTGCAAAACTATGGCTACACCTTC.

The chain is built from TRBV10-3 and TRBJ1-1; D not certain. The CDR3 consists of 13 residues. The V end was cut by 7 bases, the J end by 1 base, with 10 bases between. Germline V gene lookup returns CDR1 ENHRY and CDR2 SYGVKD. As DNA, the CDR3 is TGTGCCATCAAGGGAAACTCGAACACTGAAGCTTTCTTT. Its protein product is CAIKGNSNTEAFF.

The chain couples TRBV28 to TRBJ1-2, with 12 bases aligning to TRBD1. The CDR3 totals 11 residues. After removal of 10 bases from V and 11 bases from J, the junction contained 5 bases not matched to a gene. The germline V gene has CDR1 MDHEN and CDR2 SYDVKM. Here the CDR3 reads CAIRDRGRYTF. DNA for the CDR3: TGTGCCATCCGGGACAGGGGGCGGTACACCTTC.

V usage is TRBV15 and J usage is TRBJ2-7; tentatively, D is TRBD1 or TRBD2 (5 bases each). This CDR3 contains 14 residues. V dropped 3 bases and J dropped 6 bases, with 15 bases sitting between them. In germline, CDR1 is LNHNV, CDR2 YYDKDF (reference sequence). Here the CDR3 DNA reads TGTGCCACCAGCAGCCGCCTGGGACCTCGCGAGCAGTACTTC. This translates into CATSSRLGPREQYF.